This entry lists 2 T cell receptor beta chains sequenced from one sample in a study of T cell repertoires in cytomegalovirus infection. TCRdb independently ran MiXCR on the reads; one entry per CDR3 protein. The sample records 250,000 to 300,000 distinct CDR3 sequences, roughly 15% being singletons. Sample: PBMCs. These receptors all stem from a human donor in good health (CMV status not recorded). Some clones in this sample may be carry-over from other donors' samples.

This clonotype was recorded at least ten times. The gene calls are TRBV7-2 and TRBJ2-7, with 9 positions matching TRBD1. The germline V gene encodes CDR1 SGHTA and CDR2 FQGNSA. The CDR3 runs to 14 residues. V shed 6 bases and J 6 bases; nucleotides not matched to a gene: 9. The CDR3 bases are TGTGCCAGCAGACCCGGGACAGGGTGGGGCGAGCAGTACTTC. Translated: CASRPGTGWGEQYF.

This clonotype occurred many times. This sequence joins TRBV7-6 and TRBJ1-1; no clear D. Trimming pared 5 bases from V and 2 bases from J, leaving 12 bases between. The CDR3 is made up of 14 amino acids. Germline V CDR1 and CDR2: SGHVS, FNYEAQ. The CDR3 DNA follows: TGTGCCAGCAGCGCCTACCGGGGAAACACTGAAGCTTTCTTT. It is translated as CASSAYRGNTEAFF.